These 7 T cell receptor beta chains came from one sample sequenced in a study of T-cell memory formation after mild COVID-19. TCRdb used MiXCR to reprocess the 5' RACE reads, holding one entry per CDR3 protein. The sample yields around 340,000 distinct CDR3 sequences, under 25% seen once. Input material: PBMCs or a T cell subset sorted from them (not recorded which). All receptors come from an adult woman who had mild COVID-19 (a few samples of this study predate the infection). Cell type and time point are not known.

This clonotype has more than one count but fewer than ten. The chain is built from TRBV7-8 and TRBJ2-3; the match to TRBD2 covers 7 bases. The CDR3 is 16 residues long. Germline CDR1 and CDR2: SGHVS and FQNEAQ. The ends lost 5 bases at V and 5 bases at J; junction bases unmatched: 13. This CDR3 reads CASSVTGTNSGDTQYF. The CDR3 bases are TGTGCCAGCAGCGTGACCGGGACTAATAGCGGAGATACGCAGTATTTT.

The chain combines TRBV24-1 with TRBJ2-1; possibly TRBD1 or TRBD2 for D (5 bases each). Trimming took off 2 bases at V and 7 bases at J, with 14 bases between the two ends. Germline V lookup: CDR1 KGHDR, CDR2 SFDVKD. The CDR3 totals 15 residues. As DNA, the CDR3 is TGTGCCACCAGTGATTACCGGGACCCATCAAATGAGCAGTTCTTC. It specifies CATSDYRDPSNEQFF.

This clonotype is labeled medium-sized. This sequence joins TRBV4-3 and TRBJ2-6; 8 nucleotides agree with TRBD2. Germline loops: CDR1 LGHNA, CDR2 YSLEER. With V trimmed by 0 bases and J by 0 bases, 1 base remained unmatched. The CDR3 totals 17 residues. CDR3 residues: CASSQDGTSSGANVLTF. Written as DNA, the CDR3 is TGCGCCAGCAGCCAAGATGGGACTAGCTCTGGGGCCAACGTCCTGACTTTC.

There are a few counts of this clonotype. This chain uses TRBV27 with TRBJ2-7, with 7 bases that match TRBD2. With 3 bases clipped from V and 1 base from J, the junction kept 3 bases outside the gene matches. Germline values: CDR1 MNHEY, CDR2 SMNVEV (reference sequence). CDR3 length equals 14 residues. CDR3: CASSFLAESYEQYF. CDR3 nucleotide sequence: TGTGCCAGCAGTTTTCTAGCGGAATCCTACGAGCAGTACTTC.

The rearrangement uses TRBV9 and TRBJ1-2; tentatively, D is TRBD1 (5 bases). The germline V gene has CDR1 SGDLS and CDR2 YYNGEE. V was pared by 4 bases and J by 0 bases, with 13 bases between. The CDR3 contains 15 residues. As DNA, the CDR3 is TGTGCCAGCAGCCCTATTCCGGGGCCTAACTATGGCTACACCTTC. Its translation: CASSPIPGPNYGYTF.

The count of this clonotype is one. The rearrangement uses TRBV6-6 and TRBJ2-1; D remains ambiguous. V was clipped by 0 bases and J by 9 bases, with 12 bases between them. This CDR3 spans 14 amino acids. Germline CDR1 and CDR2: MNHNY and SVGAGI (reference sequence). The CDR3 protein is CASSYSARRVEQFF. The DNA of the CDR3 is TGTGCCAGCAGTTACTCGGCCCGCCGGGTTGAGCAGTTCTTC.

This chain links TRBV20-1 with TRBJ2-3, with 7 nucleotides matching TRBD2. Germline V gene sequence: CDR1 DFQATT, CDR2 SNEGSKA (reference sequence). Trimming removed 7 bases from V and 6 bases from J; junction bases left unmatched: 4. This CDR3 is built from 11 residues. CDR3 protein: CSVARGDTQYF. The CDR3 region has the DNA TGCAGTGTCGCGCGGGGGGATACGCAGTATTTT.